Each of the 21 T cell receptor beta chains below was sequenced from the same sample in a study of cytomegalovirus exposure and HLA in healthy donors. Amplification used 60 Vbeta primers and 13 Jbeta primers. Sequencing was performed with immunoSEQ multiplex PCR; in TCRdb, only in-frame clones are kept and a portion is missing. The sample lists roughly 110,000 clones, around 76% seen once, with about 2.5% in the top ten. Sequences were obtained from PBMCs. These TCRs come from a young man in good health and CMV-seropositive.

The rearrangement uses TRBV5-1 and TRBJ2-2, with 7 nucleotides matching TRBD1. The CDR3 spans 16 residues. Germline-derived CDR1 and CDR2 are SGHRS and YFSETQ. With V trimmed by 3 bases and J by 3 bases, 8 bases remained unmatched. The CDR3 reads CASSWAGTADTGELFF. In DNA, the CDR3 is TGCGCCAGCAGCTGGGCCGGGACAGCGGACACCGGGGAGCTGTTTTTT.

The chain joins TRBV7-3 to TRBJ1-5, with D unclear. The ends were cut back, 0 bases at V and 1 base at J, with 7 bases in the middle. The length of the CDR3 is 15 residues. Germline CDR1 SGHTA, CDR2 FQGTGA. DNA for the CDR3: TGTGCCAGCAGCTTAACAGGAGGAAGCAATCAGCCCCAGCATTTT. Translating gives CASSLTGGSNQPQHF. The complete variable domain, with remaining parts taken from reference TRBV7-3 and TRBJ1-5, reads GAGVSQTPSNKVTEKGKYVELRCDPISGHTALYWYRQSLGQGPEFLIYFQGTGAADDSGLPNDRFFAVRPEGSVSTLKIQRTERGDSAVYLCASSLTGGSNQPQHFGDGTRLSIL.

The genes are TRBV6-1 and TRBJ2-5; TRBD2 matches 8 bases. CDR3 length: 15 amino acids. Germline loops: CDR1 MNHNS, CDR2 SASEGT. The V segment lost 6 bases and the J segment 0 bases; nucleotides outside the gene matches: 6. CDR3 residues: CASRGAGAYQETQYF. The CDR3 DNA reads as TGTGCCAGCAGAGGAGCGGGGGCGTACCAAGAGACCCAGTACTTC.

The rearrangement links TRBV21-1 to TRBJ2-4; TRBD1 is taken as the D call from the table, unchecked against the DNA. TRBV21-1 is deemed a pseudogene. This CDR3 has 15 residues. DNA for the CDR3: TGTGCCAGCAGTAATACAGGGGCGGGGAGAAACATTCAGTACTTC. Its translation: CASSNTGAGRNIQYF.

J is TRBJ2-3 and V is TRBV6-5; 10 bases are shared with TRBD1. V trimming: 6 bases; J trimming: 6 bases; junction bases outside the gene matches: 6. This CDR3 region has 14 residues. Germline V gene sequence: CDR1 MNHEY, CDR2 SVGAGI. The CDR3 loop is CASRDRGRVDTQYF. CDR3 nucleotide sequence: TGTGCCAGCAGAGACAGGGGGCGCGTTGATACGCAGTATTTT.

In this sample, this clone turned up once. V is TRBV19 and J is TRBJ2-7; 7 nucleotides align to TRBD2. The CDR3 length is 14 residues. Germline V CDR1 and CDR2: LNHDA, SQIVND (reference sequence). The V and J ends lost 4 bases and 2 bases, in that order; junction bases with no gene match: 5. In DNA, the CDR3 is TGTGCCAGTAGTACCCCCGGGAGGACCTACGAGCAGTACTTC. Protein product: CASSTPGRTYEQYF.

This clone came up once. In DNA, the CDR3 is TGCGCCAGCAGCCCGGAACAGGGTTGGACTGAAGCTTTCTTT. It yields the protein CASSPEQGWTEAFF. The V and J genes are TRBV5-1 and TRBJ1-1; maybe TRBD1 (6 bases). CDR3 length: 14 residues. Germline V CDR1 and CDR2: SGHRS, YFSETQ. Trimming left V 4 bases short and J 5 bases short, with 15 bases between.

This chain joins TRBV6-6 and TRBJ1-2; 7 positions agree with TRBD1. Germline V gene sequence: CDR1 MNHNY, CDR2 SVGAGI (reference sequence). Trimming at V came to 4 bases and at J to 2 bases, leaving 1 base not matched to a gene. The CDR3 spans 13 residues. The CDR3 sequence is CASSSDRNYGYTF. The CDR3, as DNA: TGTGCCAGCAGTTCGGACAGGAACTATGGCTACACCTTC.

V and J are TRBV6-6 and TRBJ2-7; TRBD2 aligns across 8 bases. The V gene end was trimmed by 2 bases and the J gene end by 6 bases; junction bases not matched to a gene: 9. CDR1 is MNHNY, CDR2 SVGAGI, per germline (reference sequence). The CDR3 is 15 residues long. The CDR3 DNA reads TGTGCCAGCAGTTACATACCCGGGGGGGCCGCCGAGCAGTACTTC. It encodes CASSYIPGGAAEQYF.

V usage is TRBV2 and J usage is TRBJ1-1; 8 bases agree with TRBD1. The CDR3 covers 14 residues. V lost 6 bases, J lost 5 bases, and 8 bases stayed unmatched. Germline V CDR1 and CDR2: SNHLY, FYNNEI. CDR3 nucleotide sequence: TGTGCCAGCAGAGGACAGGGCAGGCTAACTGAAGCTTTCTTT. This codes for CASRGQGRLTEAFF. Combining the CDR3 with reference TRBV2 and TRBJ1-1 gives the whole variable domain EPEVTQTPSHQVTQMGQEVILRCVPISNHLYFYWYRQILGQKVEFLVSFYNNEISEKSEIFDDQFSVERPDGSNFTLKIRSTKLEDSAMYFCASRGQGRLTEAFFGQGTRLTVV.

To note about this clone: Other nucleotide sequences in the sample specify the same CDR3. The genes are TRBV25-1 and TRBJ1-6; D gene ambiguous. Deletions cut 3 bases from V and 9 bases from J, with 12 bases between. From germline, CDR1 is MGHDK and CDR2 SYGVNS. This CDR3 region has 14 residues. The chain's CDR3 is CASSDRGSLSPLHF. CDR3 coding DNA: TGTGCCAGCAGTGATCGAGGTTCTCTTTCACCCCTCCACTTT.

The rearrangement links TRBV2 to TRBJ1-1; D unresolved. This CDR3 has 14 residues. Germline CDR1 and CDR2: SNHLY and FYNNEI. Between the trimmed V and J ends, which lost 5 bases and 1 base, there was a span of 11 bases. Here the CDR3 reads CASSPWGANTEAFF. The CDR3 coding sequence is TGTGCCAGCAGTCCCTGGGGAGCGAACACTGAAGCTTTCTTT.

V usage is TRBV6-5 and J usage is TRBJ1-2; 7 bases are a match to TRBD1. With 5 bases clipped from V and 4 bases from J, the junction kept 7 bases outside the gene matches. This CDR3 has 14 residues. Germline V lookup: CDR1 MNHEY, CDR2 SVGAGI. In DNA, the CDR3 is TGTGCCAGCAGTACCCTTGACAGGGTCTATGGCTACACCTTC. Its protein is CASSTLDRVYGYTF.

This chain joins TRBV7-9 and TRBJ1-1; 9 positions match TRBD1. After removal of 2 bases from V and 4 bases from J, the junction contained 5 bases not matched to a gene. Per germline, CDR1 SEHNR and CDR2 FQNEAQ (reference sequence). The CDR3 totals 15 residues. CDR3 DNA sequence: TGTGCCAGCAGCTTAACAGGGGGCGTTGGCACTGAAGCTTTCTTT. Its protein is CASSLTGGVGTEAFF.

This chain's CDR3 is CASSIDGRTGGYTF. The CDR3 nucleotides are TGTGCCAGTAGTATAGACGGGCGGACGGGAGGCTACACCTTC. The chain uses TRBV19 and TRBJ1-2; D is unclear. The CDR3 is 14 residues long. The germline CDR1 and CDR2 sequences are LNHDA and SQIVND (reference sequence). Trimming left V 0 bases short and J 8 bases short, with 13 bases between.

CDR3 residues: CASSTWTGQETQYF. CDR3 in DNA: TGTGCCAGCAGCACCTGGACAGGTCAAGAGACCCAGTACTTC. V and J are TRBV5-5 and TRBJ2-5; TRBD1 matches 7 bases. The CDR3 spans 14 residues. From germline, CDR1 is SGHKS and CDR2 YYEKEE (reference sequence). With V trimmed by 4 bases and J by 2 bases, 5 bases remained unmatched.

The J gene is TRBJ2-1, the V gene TRBV11-3, with a possible D match to TRBD2 (5 bases). This CDR3 spans 17 amino acids. CDR1 and CDR2 from the germline V gene are SGHNT and YENEEA. Between the trimmed V and J ends, which lost 5 bases and 0 bases, there was a span of 17 bases. This CDR3 reads CASSAGQAGSSYNEQFF. In DNA, the CDR3 is TGTGCCAGCAGCGCCGGTCAGGCGGGCTCCTCCTACAATGAGCAGTTCTTC.

The chain recombines TRBV12-5 with TRBJ1-3; D gene uncertain. The V end was cut by 5 bases, the J end by 1 base, with 18 bases between. There are 17 residues in the CDR3. The germline CDR1 and CDR2 sequences are LGHNT and FRNRAP. CDR3 bases: TGTGCTAGTGGTATCCCTTGGCAGAAGAGGTCTGGAAACACCATATATTTT. Translated: CASGIPWQKRSGNTIYF.

In DNA, the CDR3 is TGTGCCAGCAGCATTGCAGGGGCTCAGATCACCTTC. Translation: CASSIAGAQITF. V is TRBV6-5 and J is TRBJ1-2; tentatively, D is TRBD1 (6 bases). This CDR3 has 12 residues. Trimming stripped 6 bases from V and 13 bases from J, with 18 bases between. Germline V gene data show CDR1 as MNHEY and CDR2 as SVGAGI.

The chain combines TRBV29-1 with TRBJ2-5; D remains ambiguous. The CDR3 covers 12 residues. V was trimmed by 5 bases and J by 2 bases, leaving 9 bases between them. Germline V lookup: CDR1 SQVTM, CDR2 ANQGSEA. Here the CDR3 DNA reads TGCAGCGTTTTGGGCTCTCAAGAGACCCAGTACTTC. Protein: CSVLGSQETQYF.

The V call is TRBV2, the J call TRBJ1-5; D perhaps matches TRBD1 (6 bases). The CDR3 length is 13 residues. The V end lost 6 bases, the J end lost 8 bases, and 14 bases lay between the germline ends. Germline CDR1 is SNHLY and CDR2 is FYNNEI. CDR3 nucleotide sequence: TGTGCCAGCAGATCACAGGGTGGCGAGCCCCAGCATTTT. Encoded protein: CASRSQGGEPQHF.